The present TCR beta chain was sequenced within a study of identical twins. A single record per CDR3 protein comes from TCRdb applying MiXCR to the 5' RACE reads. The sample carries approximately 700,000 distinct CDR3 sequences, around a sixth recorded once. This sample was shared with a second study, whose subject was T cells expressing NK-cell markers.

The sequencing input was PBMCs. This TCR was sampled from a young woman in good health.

Here the CDR3 reads CASSLGGDHEQYF. The CDR3 DNA sequence: TGCGCCAGCAGCTTGGGAGGAGACCACGAGCAGTACTTC. The J gene is TRBJ2-7, the V gene TRBV5-1, with D uncertain. This CDR3 region has 13 residues. Trimming took 0 bases from V and 5 from J, leaving 9 bases between them. Per germline, CDR1 SGHRS and CDR2 YFSETQ.